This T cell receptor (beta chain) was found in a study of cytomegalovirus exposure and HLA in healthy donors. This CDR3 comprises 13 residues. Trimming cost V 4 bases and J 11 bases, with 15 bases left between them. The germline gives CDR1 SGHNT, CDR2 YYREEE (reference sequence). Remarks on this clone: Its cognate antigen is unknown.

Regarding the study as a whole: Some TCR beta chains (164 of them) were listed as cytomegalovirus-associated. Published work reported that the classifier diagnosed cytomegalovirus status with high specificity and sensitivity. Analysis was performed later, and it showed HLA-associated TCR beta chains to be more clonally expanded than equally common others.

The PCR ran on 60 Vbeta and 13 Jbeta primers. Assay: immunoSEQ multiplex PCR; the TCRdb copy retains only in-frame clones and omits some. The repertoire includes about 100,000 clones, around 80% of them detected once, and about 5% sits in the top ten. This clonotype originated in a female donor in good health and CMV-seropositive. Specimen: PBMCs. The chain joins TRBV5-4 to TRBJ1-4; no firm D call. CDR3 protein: CASSGGPETKLFF. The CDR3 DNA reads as TGTGCCAGCAGCGGAGGGCCAGAAACTAAACTGTTTTTT.